What follows are 17 T cell receptor beta chains derived from one specimen sequenced in a study of spatial heterogeneity in lung cancer. Time point described: sample taken at primary tumor resection. From the 5' RACE reads, TCRdb called clonotypes with MiXCR, one entry per CDR3 protein. This sample has tens of thousands of distinct CDR3 sequences, with roughly 4.9% found just once. The sequencing used PBMCs, collected at surgery. These receptors originate from a female donor with early-stage non-small cell lung cancer.

In its sample, this clonotype was seen many times. J is TRBJ2-7 and V is TRBV10-3; possible D gene TRBD2, 7 bases. The CDR3 loop spans 13 amino acids. Trimming removed 3 bases from V and 3 bases from J, with 9 bases in between. The V gene's germline CDR1 is ENHRY and CDR2 SYGVKD. Written as DNA, the CDR3 is TGTGCCATCAGTGACGGGGGGCTCTACGAGCAGTACTTC. It codes for CAISDGGLYEQYF.

This clonotype was seen many times. CDR3 sequence (DNA): TGCAGTGCCGAGACGGGGGGCCCACTCACCACTGAAGCTTTCTTT. Its protein product is CSAETGGPLTTEAFF. This chain joins TRBV20-1 and TRBJ1-1; perhaps TRBD1 as D (6 bases). The CDR3 has 15 residues. Germline CDR1 DFQATT, CDR2 SNEGSKA (reference sequence). Trimming left V 6 bases short and J 4 bases short, with 21 bases between.

This clonotype was picked up many times. V and J are TRBV18 and TRBJ1-1, with 7 bases matching TRBD1. This CDR3 contains 15 residues. V was clipped by 4 bases and J by 1 base; unmatched bases: 6. Germline CDR1 KGHSH, CDR2 LQKENI. The CDR3 spells CASSLIGGPNTEAFF. The CDR3 nucleotides are TGTGCCAGCTCACTAATAGGGGGCCCGAACACTGAAGCTTTCTTT.

The sample holds many counts of this clonotype. This chain uses TRBV7-3 with TRBJ1-1; D call uncertain. Germline V lookup: CDR1 SGHTA, CDR2 FQGTGA. This CDR3 is built from 13 residues. The ends were cut back, 1 base at V and 4 bases at J, with 7 bases in the middle. This CDR3 is CASSLSAVTEAFF. CDR3 in DNA: TGTGCCAGCAGCTTAAGTGCGGTCACTGAAGCTTTCTTT.

The chain is built from TRBV7-8 and TRBJ1-2; 8 nucleotides align to TRBD1. There are 16 residues in the CDR3. Germline loops: CDR1 SGHVS, CDR2 FQNEAQ. J was trimmed by 5 bases and V by 5 bases; bases with no gene match: 13. In DNA form, the CDR3 reads TGTGCCAGCAGCCAAGACCGGGGGACAGGACCATATGGCTACACCTTC. This encodes CASSQDRGTGPYGYTF.

This rearrangement joins TRBV3-1 to TRBJ2-3; TRBD2 matches at 9 bases. The CDR3 is 14 residues long. The germline gives CDR1 LGHDT, CDR2 YNNKEL (reference sequence). V lost 4 bases, J lost 1 base, and 0 bases stayed unmatched. This CDR3 is CASSLAGGTDTQYF. CDR3 in DNA: TGTGCCAGCAGCCTAGCGGGGGGCACAGATACGCAGTATTTT.

Many counts were recorded for this clonotype. V gene TRBV2 combines with J gene TRBJ2-1, with TRBD2 matching 14 bases. V trimming: 6 bases; J trimming: 8 bases; junction bases outside the gene matches: 3. The V gene's germline CDR1 is SNHLY and CDR2 FYNNEI. The CDR3 covers 14 residues. The CDR3 here is CASRGTSGGYEQFF. CDR3 DNA: TGTGCCAGCAGAGGGACTAGCGGGGGCTATGAGCAGTTCTTC.

This clonotype was seen a handful of times. The chain joins TRBV12-3 or TRBV12-4 to TRBJ2-2, with TRBD1 matching 10 bases. The junction had 5 bases not matched to a gene; V was cut back by 3 bases and J by 7 bases. The CDR3 runs 15 residues. The CDR3 loop reads CASSFDRGQSGELFF. Written as DNA, the CDR3 is TGTGCCAGCAGTTTTGACAGGGGGCAAAGCGGGGAGCTGTTTTTT.

The chain links TRBV19 to TRBJ1-2, with D perhaps TRBD1 (5 bases). Trimming pared 6 bases from V and 4 bases from J, leaving 15 bases between. This CDR3 comprises 14 residues. Germline V gene data show CDR1 as LNHDA and CDR2 as SQIVND (reference sequence). The CDR3 DNA reads as TGTGCCAGTAGAGCCCCCGGACAACTCTATGGCTACACCTTC. Translation: CASRAPGQLYGYTF.

V is TRBV20-1 and J is TRBJ2-3, with D tentatively TRBD1 or TRBD2 (5 bases each). Germline V CDR1 and CDR2: DFQATT, SNEGSKA (reference sequence). V was clipped by 0 bases and J by 2 bases, with 12 bases between them. This CDR3 is built from 15 residues. This chain's CDR3 is CSARDGARSTDTQYF. In DNA form, the CDR3 reads TGCAGTGCTAGAGACGGGGCTAGATCCACAGATACGCAGTATTTT.

This clonotype was detected a few times. Written as DNA, the CDR3 is TGTGCCAGCAGAACAAGTACTTTCAATCAGCCCCAGCATTTT. As protein: CASRTSTFNQPQHF. The chain has TRBV12-3 or TRBV12-4 and TRBJ1-5; D is unclear. The germline V and J ends were trimmed by 6 bases and 3 bases, with 12 bases remaining between them. The length of the CDR3 is 14 residues.

This clonotype was seen at least ten times. The V gene is TRBV28, the J gene TRBJ2-7; 9 bases fit TRBD1. The CDR3 is 15 residues long. The V gene's germline CDR1 is MDHEN and CDR2 SYDVKM. V shed 8 bases, J shed 1 base, and the junction held 9 bases outside the gene matches. The CDR3 coding sequence is TGTGCCAGCTTACCCCCCGGACAGGGGTCCTACGAGCAGTACTTC. This sequence encodes CASLPPGQGSYEQYF. Based on the CDR3 plus reference TRBV28 and TRBJ2-7, the full variable domain is DVKVTQSSRYLVKRTGEKVFLECVQDMDHENMFWYRQDPGLGLRLIYFSYDVKMKEKGDIPEGYSVSREKKERFSLILESASTNQTSMYLCASLPPGQGSYEQYFGPGTRLTVT.

This clonotype has at least ten counts. The chain employs TRBV28 and TRBJ1-5; a possible D gene is TRBD1 (5 bases). CDR3 length: 19 residues. With 7 bases removed from V and 0 bases from J, the gap between germline ends came to 25 bases. Germline V gene sequence: CDR1 MDHEN, CDR2 SYDVKM. The DNA of the CDR3 is TGTGCCAGCATGAGGGTAGGGGCAGGATCACGGGGTAGCAATCAGCCCCAGCATTTT. Protein: CASMRVGAGSRGSNQPQHF.

This clonotype came up many times. This chain links TRBV9 with TRBJ2-3; 7 nucleotides match TRBD1. V dropped 6 bases and J dropped 6; count of bases not matched to a gene: 10. This CDR3 comprises 14 residues. The germline gives CDR1 SGDLS, CDR2 YYNGEE. This chain's CDR3 is CASNLQGILDTQYF. In DNA form, the CDR3 reads TGTGCCAGCAACCTACAGGGGATTTTGGATACGCAGTATTTT.

This clonotype was observed many times. This chain uses TRBV29-1 with TRBJ1-4; the D gene is possibly TRBD1 (5 bases). CDR3 size: 13 residues. The V gene's germline CDR1 is SQVTM and CDR2 ANQGSEA. V lost 0 bases, J lost 9 bases, and 11 bases lay in between. The DNA for the CDR3 is TGCAGCGTTGAAGAGATCGACAGCCAAAAACTGTTTTTT. It encodes CSVEEIDSQKLFF.

At least ten counts were recorded for this clonotype. The V and J genes are TRBV7-3 and TRBJ2-3, with D perhaps being TRBD1 or TRBD2 (5 bases each). Per germline, CDR1 SGHTA and CDR2 FQGTGA. The CDR3 runs to 11 residues. V gave up 2 bases and J gave up 14 bases, with 11 bases separating them. This CDR3 reads CASSLGTPLYF. Written as DNA, the CDR3 is TGTGCCAGCAGCTTAGGGACGCCCCTGTATTTT.

This clonotype has more than one count but fewer than ten. This may be a read error, as it is one base from a much larger clone. The chain joins TRBV20-1 to TRBJ2-2; D could derive from TRBD1 or TRBD2 (6 bases each). The CDR3 is 15 residues long. V was shortened by 4 bases and J by 7 bases, with 19 bases between the two germline ends. CDR1 is DFQATT, CDR2 SNEGSKA, per germline (reference sequence). CDR3 nucleotide sequence: TGCAGTGCTAAGGGGGGCCAAATCGGTCACGGGGAGCTGTTTTTT. Translating gives CSAKGGQIGHGELFF.